This T cell receptor beta chain emerged from a study of OX40 agonist ivuxolimab in advanced cancers. Concerning this clone: No antigen is known for it.

The V and J ends lost 3 bases and 5 bases respectively, with 10 bases between them. The germline V gene encodes CDR1 SQVTM and CDR2 ANQGSEA. The CDR3 length is 12 residues. Measured with immunoSEQ multiplex PCR; TCRdb has only the in-frame clones, and not every one. The sample lists around 73,000 clones; 75% to 90% were seen once. Whole-study findings and limits: Dosing at 0.1 to 3.0 mg/kg was accompanied by clonal expansion of CD4+ and CD8+ blood T cells by week 6. The investigators did not determine what antigen specificity the expanded peripheral T cells had.

The V and J genes are TRBV29-1 and TRBJ1-1; D is perhaps TRBD1 (6 bases). Specimen: CD4+ or CD8+ T cells sorted from blood, collected in a trial of the OX40 agonist ivuxolimab. This receptor was obtained from an adult with an advanced solid tumor such as melanoma, head and neck, liver or kidney cancer. The CDR3 here is CSVETGGTEAFF. As DNA, the CDR3 is TGCAGCGTTGAGACAGGTGGGACTGAAGCTTTCTTT.